This TCR beta chain emerged from a study of human T cells and chemical hapten exposure. MiXCR, applied by TCRdb to the RACE reads, yields one record per CDR3 protein. The sample contains roughly 74,000 distinct CDR3 sequences, 25% to 40% of which appear only once. V was trimmed by 5 bases and J by 0 bases, leaving 13 bases between them. CDR3 size: 16 residues. Germline-derived CDR1 and CDR2 are KGHDR and SFDVKD. The time point is: patch test 1, 2 weeks after DPC sensitization. Treatment given: therapeutic diphenylcyclopropenone sensitization with weekly scalp DPC. The sequence was obtained from a man aged 40-50 years with alopecia areata. Some clones in this sample may be carry-over from other donors' samples. The rearrangement uses TRBV24-1 and TRBJ2-1; D may match TRBD1 or TRBD2 (5 bases each). Specimen: whole blood, collected in connection with sensitization to the hapten diphenylcyclopropenone (DPC). Here the CDR3 DNA reads TGTGCCACCAGTGCCCCCGGGACGAGCTCCTACAATGAGCAGTTCTTC. This translates into CATSAPGTSSYNEQFF.